This T cell receptor (beta chain) originates from a study of T-cell memory formation after mild COVID-19. Per germline, CDR1 SGDLS and CDR2 YYNGEE. This CDR3 contains 15 residues. Between the trimmed V and J ends, which lost 0 bases and 1 base, there was a span of 10 bases. Turning to this clonotype: Its antigen is undetermined.

Using constant-segment primers, 5'RACE produced TCR alpha and TCR beta cDNA libraries carrying sample barcodes and UMIs. MiXCR was run by TCRdb on the 5' RACE reads, yielding one entry per CDR3 protein. The sample has approximately 480,000 distinct CDR3 sequences, 15% to 20% seen once. Overall study findings and caveats: Several responding clones turned up in pre-infection memory, indicating that cross-reactive memory may have taken part. Mainly in CM and EM were contracting CD4+ clones; CD8+ were in EMRA.

The source of this sequence is an adult woman who had mild COVID-19 (a few samples of this study predate the infection). Cell type and time point are not known. The genes are TRBV9 and TRBJ2-5; D not certain. The sample comprised PBMCs or a T cell subset sorted from them (not recorded which). CDR3 in DNA: TGTGCCAGCAGCGTAGAAGGGCAGATCCAAGAGACCCAGTACTTC. Its protein is CASSVEGQIQETQYF.